Presented here are 12 T cell receptor beta chains from one specimen sequenced in a study of blood T cell repertoires in COVID-19. TCRdb keeps only in-frame clones here, not all; method: immunoSEQ multiplex PCR. The sample yields 200,000 to 250,000 clones, about 80% seen once. Sequencing was carried out using peripheral blood. Source of these receptors: a woman between 50 and 59 years old with acute or convalescent COVID-19.

The V and J genes are TRBV4-1 and TRBJ1-1; 7 nucleotides align to TRBD1. Per germline, CDR1 MGHRA and CDR2 YSYEKL. The CDR3 is 13 amino acids. The trim removed 8 bases at V and 6 bases at J, leaving 9 bases unmatched. CDR3 coding DNA: TGCGCCAGCCGACAGGGCGAGCGGGCTGAAGCTTTCTTT. It translates to CASRQGERAEAFF.

V and J are TRBV10-3 and TRBJ2-2; TRBD2 agrees at 11 bases. V shed 10 bases and J 1 base; nucleotides not matched to a gene: 11. The CDR3 is made up of 17 amino acids. Germline CDR1 is ENHRY and CDR2 is SYGVKD. This chain's CDR3 is CASGETSGTRNTGELFF. As DNA, the CDR3 is TGTGCCAGCGGAGAGACTAGCGGGACCAGGAACACCGGGGAGCTGTTTTTT.

The chain is built from TRBV7-3 and TRBJ1-1; no reliable D call. The CDR3 has 13 amino acids. The V and J ends lost 0 bases and 4 bases respectively, with 6 bases between them. Germline CDR1 and CDR2: SGHTA and FQGTGA. The CDR3 DNA follows: TGTGCCAGCAGCTTAACTCAAGCCACTGAAGCTTTCTTT. Protein sequence: CASSLTQATEAFF.

The chain recombines TRBV11-3 with TRBJ2-1; 9 nucleotides align to TRBD1. Germline-derived CDR1 and CDR2 are SGHNT and YENEEA. There are 15 residues in the CDR3. V gave up 5 bases and J gave up 3 bases; unmatched junction bases: 5. The CDR3 region has the DNA TGTGCCAGCAGCAGGGGGGACAGGGTCTACAATGAGCAGTTCTTC. Translation gives CASSRGDRVYNEQFF. Filled out from reference TRBV11-3 and TRBJ2-1, the complete variable domain reads EAGVVQSPRYKIIEKKQPVAFWCNPISGHNTLYWYLQNLGQGPELLIRYENEEAVDDSQLPKDRFSAERLKGVDSTLKIQPAELGDSAVYLCASSRGDRVYNEQFFGPGTRLTVL.

The chain has TRBV5-4 and TRBJ2-7, with 12 bases fitting TRBD1. The V gene's germline CDR1 is SGHNT and CDR2 YYREEE (reference sequence). The ends lost 2 bases at V and 5 bases at J; junction bases unmatched: 5. The CDR3 sequence is 15 residues long. CDR3 sequence: CASSFFRDRGHEQYF. For the CDR3, the DNA is TGTGCCAGCAGCTTTTTCCGGGACAGGGGGCACGAGCAGTACTTC.

The chain is built from TRBV7-9 and TRBJ1-3; D uncertain. Trimming took off 2 bases at V and 4 bases at J, with 6 bases between the two ends. There are 13 residues in the CDR3. Germline values: CDR1 SEHNR, CDR2 FQNEAQ (reference sequence). This CDR3 reads CASSLFAGNTIYF. CDR3 sequence (DNA): TGTGCCAGCAGCTTATTTGCGGGAAACACCATATATTTT.

The chain carries TRBV15 and TRBJ2-3, with TRBD2 matching over 11 bases. This CDR3 has 21 amino acids. V dropped 2 bases and J dropped 2; count of bases not matched to a gene: 18. CDR1 and CDR2 (germline): LNHNV, YYDKDF (reference sequence). The CDR3 protein is CATSRPPGIAGGRVTTDTQYF. In nucleotides, the CDR3 is TGTGCCACCAGCAGACCCCCCGGGATAGCGGGAGGGCGGGTTACCACAGATACGCAGTATTTT.

The chain couples TRBV5-1 to TRBJ2-3, with TRBD2 matching over 7 bases. CDR3 length: 15 amino acids. CDR1 is SGHRS and CDR2 is YFSETQ in the germline V gene. Trimming removed 2 bases from V and 0 bases from J; junction bases left unmatched: 3. CDR3 in DNA: TGCGCCAGCAGCTTCTCCGGGAGGAGCACAGATACGCAGTATTTT. The encoded protein is CASSFSGRSTDTQYF.

J is TRBJ2-3 and V is TRBV24-1; 7 nucleotides agree with TRBD1. The CDR3 length is 15 residues. Germline trimming cut 7 bases from V and 4 bases from J; bases unmatched to any gene: 10. Looked up from germline, CDR1 is KGHDR and CDR2 is SFDVKD. The CDR3 region has the DNA TGTGCCACCAGGCCAACAGGGGAGAGATCAGATACGCAGTATTTT. This codes for CATRPTGERSDTQYF.

The rearrangement joins TRBV28 to TRBJ1-5; 10 bases align to TRBD1. The CDR3 length is 14 residues. Trimming removed 6 bases from V and 6 bases from J; junction bases left unmatched: 5. CDR1 and CDR2 from the germline V gene are MDHEN and SYDVKM. The CDR3 protein is CASSLGQGGQPQHF. As DNA, the CDR3 is TGTGCCAGCAGCCTCGGACAGGGGGGTCAGCCCCAGCATTTT.

The chain recombines TRBV10-3 with TRBJ2-1; 9 positions match TRBD2. Germline V gene sequence: CDR1 ENHRY, CDR2 SYGVKD. This CDR3 comprises 14 residues. J lost 7 bases, V lost 6 bases, and 7 bases had no gene match. CDR3 bases: TGTGCCATCAGGGGACTAGCCAGGGGGAATGAGCAGTTCTTC. Amino acids: CAIRGLARGNEQFF.

This clone has just one count. The J gene is TRBJ1-2, the V gene TRBV28; 7 bases align to TRBD1. CDR1 MDHEN and CDR2 SYDVKM come from the germline V gene. V shed 5 bases, J shed 4 bases, and the junction held 7 bases outside the gene matches. This CDR3 comprises 14 residues. This CDR3 is CASSPDRTAYGYTF. As DNA, the CDR3 is TGTGCCAGCAGTCCGGACAGGACGGCCTATGGCTACACCTTC.